A selection of T cell receptor beta chains follows, all from one sample in a study of blood T cell repertoires in COVID-19. Sequenced by immunoSEQ multiplex PCR; TCRdb stores in-frame clones only, minus some. The sample carries about 58,000 clones, approximately 90% recorded once. The sequenced sample consisted of peripheral blood. The receptors shown here come from a woman in her 70s with active COVID-19. CDR3s include the opening cysteine and the closing phenylalanine or tryptophan. Fields, in order: J gene, clone size, D gene, V gene, CDR3 length, CDR3 DNA, CDR3 protein. The D gene is left open where the match is weak. Not every row has a clone size; where given, it reads once, few, many or a size class.

TRBJ2-3	once	-	TRBV3-1/TRBV3-2	15	TGTGCCAGCAGCCCCCGGGAAGGAGGCACAGATACGCAGTATTTT	CASSPREGGTDTQYF
TRBJ2-3	-	-	TRBV5-5	14	TGTGCCAGCGGACTTAGCGGAAACACAGATACGCAGTATTTT	CASGLSGNTDTQYF
TRBJ2-7	-	-	TRBV5-1	15	TGCGCCAGCAGCTTGGATGGTAACATGGCCTACGAGCAGTACTTC	CASSLDGNMAYEQYF
TRBJ1-5	-	-	TRBV6-2/TRBV6-3	14	TGTGCCAGCAGTCCACAGGGAGATGGGCAGCCCCAGCATTTT	CASSPQGDGQPQHF
TRBJ2-1	-	-	TRBV28	16	TGTGCCAGCAGTTTATGGGCGGGACGAGGGTACAATGAGCAGTTCTTC	CASSLWAGRGYNEQFF
TRBJ1-5	-	TRBD1	TRBV18	16	TGTGCCAGCTCACTCTGGGACAGGGATAGCAATCAGCCCCAGCATTTT	CASSLWDRDSNQPQHF
TRBJ2-2	-	TRBD1	TRBV9	16	TGTGCCAGCAGCGGCACAGGGGGCCTTTACACCGGGGAGCTGTTTTTT	CASSGTGGLYTGELFF
TRBJ1-6	-	TRBD1	TRBV5-1	14	TGCGCCAGCAGCCAGGACAGGGGGCTTTCACCCCTCCACTTT	CASSQDRGLSPLHF
TRBJ2-7	-	TRBD2	TRBV2	15	TGTGCCAGCGGGTCGAGACTAGCGGTATCCTACGAGCAGTACTTC	CASGSRLAVSYEQYF
TRBJ1-2	-	-	TRBV13	14	TGTGCCAGCACCGAAACCGTGGGGGGCTATGGCTACACCTTC	CASTETVGGYGYTF
TRBJ1-1	once	TRBD1	TRBV29-1	12	TGCAGCGTGGGACAGGGGCACACTGAAGCTTTCTTT	CSVGQGHTEAFF
TRBJ2-3	once	-	TRBV24-1	15	TGTGCCACCAGTGATCCAGGGGCCGGGGCAGATACGCAGTATTTT	CATSDPGAGADTQYF
TRBJ1-1	-	TRBD1	TRBV5-1	16	TGCGCCAGCAGCTTGGCCAAGGGACAGGCCCTAACTGAAGCTTTCTTT	CASSLAKGQALTEAFF
TRBJ2-7	-	-	TRBV7-2	13	TGTGCCAGCAGCTTAGAACTACTTCTTGAGCAGTACTTC	CASSLELLLEQYF
TRBJ1-1	few	TRBD1	TRBV5-8	15	TGTGCCAGCAGCCTGGGGACAGGGGGCGTCAGTGAAGCTTTCTTT	CASSLGTGGVSEAFF
TRBJ2-2	-	-	TRBV18	16	TGTGCCAGCTCACCACCGAGAGGGACGAACACCGGGGAGCTGTTTTTT	CASSPPRGTNTGELFF
TRBJ1-3	-	-	TRBV14	17	TGTGCCAGCAGCCAACGAATTGGACAGATCTCTGGAAACACCATATATTTT	CASSQRIGQISGNTIYF
TRBJ2-2	-	-	TRBV5-1	15	TGCGCCAGCAGTCCAGGTCCCAGGGACACCGGGGAGCTGTTTTTT	CASSPGPRDTGELFF
TRBJ2-2	-	-	TRBV25-1	14	TGTGCCAGCAGGGGGGCGTCGGACACCGGGGAGCTGTTTTTT	CASRGASDTGELFF
TRBJ2-5	-	-	TRBV3-1/TRBV3-2	14	TGTGCCAGCAGCCTAACGGCAGGGCAGGAGACCCAGTACTTC	CASSLTAGQETQYF
TRBJ1-1	-	-	TRBV28	15	TGTGCCAGCAGTTTACCCGGCTTCGGGAGCACTGAAGCTTTCTTT	CASSLPGFGSTEAFF
TRBJ2-1	-	TRBD2	TRBV11-2	16	TGTGCCAGCAGCTTGGCCCTAGCGGGGCAAGACAATGAGCAGTTCTTC	CASSLALAGQDNEQFF
TRBJ2-3	-	-	TRBV27	14	TGTGCCAGCAGTTTAGGCAGGGCCACAGATACGCAGTATTTT	CASSLGRATDTQYF
TRBJ2-1	-	TRBD2	TRBV2	17	TGTGCCAGCAGTGAAGAGGGAGCGGGAGTCATTAAGAATGAGCAGTTCTTC	CASSEEGAGVIKNEQFF
TRBJ2-2	-	-	TRBV15	15	TGTGCCACCAGCCGACAGTTGATCAACACCGGGGAGCTGTTTTTT	CATSRQLINTGELFF
TRBJ2-5	-	-	TRBV6-5	13	TGTGCCAGCAACAGGGCCCGGGGAGAGACCCAGTACTTC	CASNRARGETQYF
TRBJ1-1	-	TRBD1	TRBV5-1	15	TGCGCCAGCAGCGGGGGACAGGGGAGGAACACTGAAGCTTTCTTT	CASSGGQGRNTEAFF
TRBJ1-3	-	-	TRBV28	14	TGTGCCAGCAGTCCCGCAGGGCCCGGAAACACCATATATTTT	CASSPAGPGNTIYF
TRBJ2-2	-	TRBD2	TRBV5-1	14	TGCGCCAGCAAACTAGCGGGAGTAGGCGGGGAGCTGTTTTTT	CASKLAGVGGELFF
TRBJ2-7	-	-	TRBV4-2	12	TGTGCCAGCAGCTCTACTAACGACGAGCAGTACTTC	CASSSTNDEQYF
TRBJ1-3	once	-	TRBV19	17	TGTGCCAGTAAACAGTCGGGAGCGTCCTTCTCTGGAAACACCATATATTTT	CASKQSGASFSGNTIYF
TRBJ1-4	-	-	TRBV3-1/TRBV3-2	17	TGTGCCAGCAGCCAAGTCTGGGACTCACCCTCGGCAGAAAAACTGTTTTTT	CASSQVWDSPSAEKLFF
TRBJ2-3	-	TRBD1	TRBV5-6	13	TGTGCCAGCGTACAGGGGGCGGCAGATACGCAGTATTTT	CASVQGAADTQYF
TRBJ1-1	-	-	TRBV7-3	13	TGTGCCAGCAGCATCAGCCAGGGCACTGAAGCTTTCTTT	CASSISQGTEAFF
TRBJ2-7	-	-	TRBV4-1	14	TGCGCCAGCAGCCTTCAGGAGGGGACCTACGAGCAGTACTTC	CASSLQEGTYEQYF
TRBJ2-1	-	-	TRBV6-2/TRBV6-3	13	TGTGCCAGCAGTTACTCGGAAGGAGGTGAGCAGTTCTTC	CASSYSEGGEQFF
TRBJ1-6	few	-	TRBV5-4	13	TGTGCCAGCAGCTTAGGACAATCTTCACCCCTCCACTTT	CASSLGQSSPLHF
TRBJ2-7	-	-	TRBV3-1/TRBV3-2	13	TGTGCCAGCAGCCAGAGGGTTCACTACGAGCAGTACTTC	CASSQRVHYEQYF
TRBJ2-7	-	TRBD2	TRBV11-3	16	TGTGCCAGCAGCTTATCTCTAGCGGGAGAATCCTACGAGCAGTACTTC	CASSLSLAGESYEQYF
TRBJ2-3	-	TRBD1	TRBV25-1	14	TGTGCCAGCAGGGCGGGGACAGGGCTGCATACGCAGTATTTT	CASRAGTGLHTQYF
TRBJ2-5	-	-	TRBV27	14	TGTGCCAGCAGTTTATCGGGGGGAACGGAGACCCAGTACTTC	CASSLSGGTETQYF
TRBJ2-1	-	TRBD1	TRBV7-2	13	TGTGCCAGCAGCTTAACCGACAGGACAGGGCAGTTCTTC	CASSLTDRTGQFF
TRBJ2-5	-	TRBD2	TRBV14	16	TGTGCCAGCAGCCCGGGACTAGCGGGAGCGTTCGAGACCCAGTACTTC	CASSPGLAGAFETQYF
TRBJ2-7	-	TRBD2	TRBV7-3	15	TGTGCCAGCAGCTTTCAAGCGGGAGCGTTCCACGAGCAGTACTTC	CASSFQAGAFHEQYF
TRBJ1-3	-	-	TRBV10-3	13	TGTGCCAGTCGTGGCAGGCAGTTGAACACCATATATTTT	CASRGRQLNTIYF
TRBJ2-7	-	-	TRBV4-1	13	TGCGCCAGCGGGATCGGGGGTTTCTACGAGCAGTACTTC	CASGIGGFYEQYF
TRBJ1-4	-	-	TRBV4-1	15	TGCGCCAGCAGCCAAGATAACAGGGATAATGAAAAACTGTTTTTT	CASSQDNRDNEKLFF